This is a list of T cell receptor beta chains from one sample in a study of healthy donors' naive CD4 and CD8 T cells. TCRdb analysed the reads with MiXCR anew, one entry per CDR3 protein. This repertoire shows approximately 200,000 distinct CDR3 sequences, over 60% found once; its top ten account for 2% to 2.5%. The sequenced sample was naive CD4+ and CD8+ T cells sorted from blood, pooled from several donors. All receptors derive from a pool of human donors in good health; the sample pools cells from several healthy donors. CDR3s include the opening cysteine and the closing phenylalanine or tryptophan. D genes are given only for firm matches.

CDR3,J,V,D
CSARPGVYEQYF,TRBJ2-7,TRBV20-1,.
CASTHRDREGNQPQHF,TRBJ1-5,TRBV12-3/TRBV12-4,TRBD1
CSARAPGTGSEKLFF,TRBJ1-4,TRBV20-1,TRBD1
CASSFGDRVDEQYF,TRBJ2-7,TRBV28,TRBD1
CASSLTGYGAEQYF,TRBJ2-7,TRBV5-6,.
CSVASNQETQYF,TRBJ2-5,TRBV29-1,.
CASSSATGDLEQYF,TRBJ2-7,TRBV27,.
CASSERDRKNPMSTEAFF,TRBJ1-1,TRBV19,TRBD1
CAWSPGLLNTEAFF,TRBJ1-1,TRBV30,.
CASSTDRSSYNEQFF,TRBJ2-1,TRBV6-5,TRBD1
CASSFRAYYEQYF,TRBJ2-7,TRBV27,.
CASSAGLAGSSYNEQFF,TRBJ2-1,TRBV5-1,TRBD2
CASSLAYTGEQFF,TRBJ2-1,TRBV5-5,.
CSVVSLDRAYEQYF,TRBJ2-7,TRBV29-1,.
CASSLIGGQNYNEQFF,TRBJ2-1,TRBV11-2,.
CASRPTGTETQYF,TRBJ2-5,TRBV6-2/TRBV6-3,TRBD1
CASSVQREFDEQYF,TRBJ2-7,TRBV2,TRBD2
CASSPHLAGTYEQYF,TRBJ2-7,TRBV11-2,.
CASSTSGSSNNEQFF,TRBJ2-1,TRBV19,TRBD2
CASSPGANYGYTF,TRBJ1-2,TRBV12-3/TRBV12-4,.
CASSDPGTGDTEAFF,TRBJ1-1,TRBV5-5,TRBD1
CASSLGLGYF,TRBJ1-3,TRBV12-3/TRBV12-4,.
CAWSSGVVEQYF,TRBJ2-7,TRBV30,.
CASSLGASYEQYF,TRBJ2-7,TRBV5-1,.
CSVEAAESGANVLTF,TRBJ2-6,TRBV29-1,.
CAWMGSSSYNEQFF,TRBJ2-1,TRBV30,.
CSAGGVGEAFF,TRBJ1-1,TRBV29-1,.
CASSLGGVGTGELFF,TRBJ2-2,TRBV12-3/TRBV12-4,.
CASSHRGQETQYF,TRBJ2-5,TRBV12-3/TRBV12-4,TRBD1
CASSFGTADAGELFF,TRBJ2-2,TRBV11-3,TRBD1
CASSLSSGLDYNEQFF,TRBJ2-1,TRBV27,.
CASSQATNDNEQFF,TRBJ2-1,TRBV4-3,.
CAWEGQLNTEAFF,TRBJ1-1,TRBV30,TRBD1
CAWTDKNTEAFF,TRBJ1-1,TRBV30,.
CSADRGSEQYF,TRBJ2-7,TRBV29-1,.
CASGTSGSYNEQFF,TRBJ2-1,TRBV27,TRBD2
CASRPKTGYSPLHF,TRBJ1-6,TRBV6-5,TRBD1
CASSQALGLAGGGYEQYF,TRBJ2-7,TRBV4-1,TRBD2
CASSDPGETQPQHF,TRBJ1-5,TRBV27,.
CASSPYRQGNSPLHF,TRBJ1-6,TRBV5-1,TRBD1
CASSHGQGVNTEAFF,TRBJ1-1,TRBV4-3,TRBD1
CASRSTGGTEAFF,TRBJ1-1,TRBV27,TRBD1
CASSYSHNYEQYF,TRBJ2-7,TRBV6-5,.
CASSYLSLGEQFF,TRBJ2-1,TRBV6-5,.
CATSRDIANIRYNEQFF,TRBJ2-1,TRBV15,.
CASSYWLNTEAFF,TRBJ1-1,TRBV6-5,.
CSVALAVTRNEQFF,TRBJ2-1,TRBV29-1,TRBD2
CSTTGQADEKLFF,TRBJ1-4,TRBV29-1,TRBD1